A selection of T cell receptor beta chains follows, all from one sample in a study of blood T cell repertoires in COVID-19. Here immunoSEQ multiplex PCR was the method, and the copy in TCRdb shows in-frame clones only, minus some. Of 150,000 or so clones listed, over 80% are singletons. Sequencing used peripheral blood. The receptors were gathered from a man aged 70 or older who had recovered from COVID-19. CDR3s include the opening cysteine and the closing phenylalanine or tryptophan.

CDR3,V
CASSPPTGRRAEAFF,TRBV18
CASSGDTSGRIDNEQFF,TRBV6-2/TRBV6-3
CASSELVQSNSPLHF,TRBV6-1
CASSGTSGSYEQFF,TRBV28
CASSLGGNTGELFF,TRBV5-4
CASSFRAGVSLGTGELFF,TRBV27
CASSVSGEVYNEQFF,TRBV9
CATRDRVTKNIQYF,TRBV27
CARGGEVEQYF,TRBV6-5
CASSQEGTSGSVEQFF,TRBV4-1
CASSNTENYGYTF,TRBV6-5
CASTQGTGRTGNEQFF,TRBV7-2
CASSSGQGGETQYF,TRBV7-2
CASSSPGQGLESPLHF,TRBV5-4
CASSYPGQGDYTF,TRBV28
CASSLGLPIETQYF,TRBV5-1
CATMQGVDTGELFF,TRBV5-1
CASSPRVLNTGELFF,TRBV7-9
CASSSATGAVSAFF,TRBV27
CASRSGVNTEAFF,TRBV12-3/TRBV12-4
CASSGTSENTGELFF,TRBV2
CASSDGGRGRDYGYTF,TRBV7-9
CSVATGNTIYF,TRBV29-1
CASTGTGVYGYTF,TRBV6-5
CASSQEIGVLAGSDTQYF,TRBV4-3
CATWTSGSQYEQYF,TRBV28
CASSYLGEGGTDTQYF,TRBV6-6
CASSSTGVPTEAFF,TRBV5-4
CASSFTDSNQPQHF,TRBV7-9
CASSHGLAGGGVSTDTQYF,TRBV5-1
CATSAGTGGFGYTF,TRBV24-1
CASSLEGGDLYGYTF,TRBV5-4
CASSLGRGMNQPQHF,TRBV2
CASSSPSPWTGQTYNEQFF,TRBV9